This T cell receptor (beta chain) was found in a study of T cell responses to AZD1222 COVID-19 vaccine. Study-wide results and caveats: Spike-specific TCR breadth rose after two AZD1222 doses, and depth rose as well. Researchers took repertoire samples only after the peak T cell response had come. With dominance at 160-218 and 743-854, vaccine-associated CD4 TCRs spanned spike. Baseline seropositivity characterized only six AZD1222 recipients.

Notes on this clone: The antigen remains undetermined.

Only in-frame clones appear in the TCRdb table, and some are missing; sequencing was by immunoSEQ multiplex PCR. Of approximately 110,000 clones in the sample, around 89% were seen once. V dropped 0 bases and J dropped 2; count of bases not matched to a gene: 2. CDR3 length: 16 amino acids. Germline CDR1 and CDR2: MNHEY and SMNVEV (reference sequence). The sequences come from peripheral blood, collected on day 0 of AZD1222 vaccination. This receptor was obtained from an adult in good health. The chain is built from TRBV27 and TRBJ2-3, with 10 bases aligning to TRBD1. CDR3 coding DNA: TGTGCCAGCAGTTTATCGGGGACAGGGGCCACAGATACGCAGTATTTT. This translates into CASSLSGTGATDTQYF.